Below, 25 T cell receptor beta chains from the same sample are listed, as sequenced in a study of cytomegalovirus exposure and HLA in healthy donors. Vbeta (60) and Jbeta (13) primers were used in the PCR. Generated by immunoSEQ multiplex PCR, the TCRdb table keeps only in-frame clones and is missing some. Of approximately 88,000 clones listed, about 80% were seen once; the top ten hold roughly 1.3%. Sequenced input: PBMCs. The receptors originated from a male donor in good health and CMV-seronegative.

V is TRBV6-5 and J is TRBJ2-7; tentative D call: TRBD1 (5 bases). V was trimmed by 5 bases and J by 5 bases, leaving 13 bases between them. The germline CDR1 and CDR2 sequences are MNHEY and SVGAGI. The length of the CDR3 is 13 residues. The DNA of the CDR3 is TGTGCCAGCAGTAACACAGGATCCCACGAGCAGTACTTC. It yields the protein CASSNTGSHEQYF.

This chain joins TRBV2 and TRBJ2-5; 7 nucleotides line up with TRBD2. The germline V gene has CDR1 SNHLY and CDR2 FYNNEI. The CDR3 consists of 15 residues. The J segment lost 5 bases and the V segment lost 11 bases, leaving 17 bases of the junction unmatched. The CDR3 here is CAGKRTQRGSETQYF. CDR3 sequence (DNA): TGTGCCGGGAAGCGGACTCAGCGGGGATCGGAGACCCAGTACTTC.

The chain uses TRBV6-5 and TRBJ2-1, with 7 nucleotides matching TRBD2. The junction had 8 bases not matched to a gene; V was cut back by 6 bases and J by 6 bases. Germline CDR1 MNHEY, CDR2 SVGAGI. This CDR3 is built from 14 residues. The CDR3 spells CASRASGGRNEQFF. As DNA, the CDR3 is TGTGCCAGCAGGGCTTCGGGGGGACGCAATGAGCAGTTCTTC.

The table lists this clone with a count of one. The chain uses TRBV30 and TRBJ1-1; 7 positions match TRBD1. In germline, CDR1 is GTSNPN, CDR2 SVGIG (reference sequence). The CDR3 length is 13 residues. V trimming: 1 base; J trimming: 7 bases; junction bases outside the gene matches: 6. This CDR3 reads CAWSGTGDLEAFF. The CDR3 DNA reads TGTGCCTGGAGTGGGACAGGAGACCTTGAAGCTTTCTTT.

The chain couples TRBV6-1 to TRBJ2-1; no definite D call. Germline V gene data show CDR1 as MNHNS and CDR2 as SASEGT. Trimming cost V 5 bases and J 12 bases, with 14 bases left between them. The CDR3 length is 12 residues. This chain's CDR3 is CASSPRGLVQFF. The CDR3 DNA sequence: TGTGCCAGCAGTCCCCGAGGCCTGGTGCAGTTCTTC.

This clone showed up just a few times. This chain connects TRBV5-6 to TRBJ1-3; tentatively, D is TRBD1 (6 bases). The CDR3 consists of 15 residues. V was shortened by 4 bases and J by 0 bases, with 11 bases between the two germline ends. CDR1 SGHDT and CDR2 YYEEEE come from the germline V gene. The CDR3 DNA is TGTGCCAGCAGCCAAACAGGGTACTCTGGAAACACCATATATTTT. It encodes CASSQTGYSGNTIYF.

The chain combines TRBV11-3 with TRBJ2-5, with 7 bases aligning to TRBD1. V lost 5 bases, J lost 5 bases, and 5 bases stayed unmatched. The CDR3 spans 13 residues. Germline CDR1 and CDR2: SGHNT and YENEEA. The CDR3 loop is CASSRGRGETQYF. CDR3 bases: TGTGCCAGCAGCAGGGGGCGAGGGGAGACCCAGTACTTC.

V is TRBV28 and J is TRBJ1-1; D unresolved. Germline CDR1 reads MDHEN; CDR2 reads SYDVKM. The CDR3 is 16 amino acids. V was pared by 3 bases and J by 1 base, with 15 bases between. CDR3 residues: CASSFGGPPANTEAFF. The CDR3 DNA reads TGTGCCAGCAGTTTCGGAGGGCCCCCGGCGAACACTGAAGCTTTCTTT. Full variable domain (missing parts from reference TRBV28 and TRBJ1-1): DVKVTQSSRYLVKRTGEKVFLECVQDMDHENMFWYRQDPGLGLRLIYFSYDVKMKEKGDIPEGYSVSREKKERFSLILESASTNQTSMYLCASSFGGPPANTEAFFGQGTRLTVV.

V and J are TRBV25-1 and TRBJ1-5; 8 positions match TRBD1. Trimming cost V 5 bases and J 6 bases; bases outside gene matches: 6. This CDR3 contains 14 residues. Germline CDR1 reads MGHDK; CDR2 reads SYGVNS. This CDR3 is CASSQTGASQPQHF. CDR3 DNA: TGTGCCAGCAGTCAGACAGGGGCGAGTCAGCCCCAGCATTTT.

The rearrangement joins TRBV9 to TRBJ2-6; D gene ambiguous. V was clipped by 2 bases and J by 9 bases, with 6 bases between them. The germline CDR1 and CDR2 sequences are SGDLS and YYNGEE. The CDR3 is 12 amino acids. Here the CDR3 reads CASSVQNNVLTF. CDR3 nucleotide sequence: TGTGCCAGCAGCGTCCAAAACAACGTCCTGACTTTC.

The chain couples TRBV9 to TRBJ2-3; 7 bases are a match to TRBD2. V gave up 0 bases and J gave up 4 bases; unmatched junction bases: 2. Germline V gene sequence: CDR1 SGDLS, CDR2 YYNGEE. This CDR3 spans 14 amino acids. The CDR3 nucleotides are TGTGCCAGCAGCGTAGGCGGGGGTCCAGATACGCAGTATTTT. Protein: CASSVGGGPDTQYF.

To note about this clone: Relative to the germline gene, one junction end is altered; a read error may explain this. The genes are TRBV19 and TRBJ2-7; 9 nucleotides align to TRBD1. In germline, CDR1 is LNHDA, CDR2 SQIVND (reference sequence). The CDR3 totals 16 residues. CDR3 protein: CASSILPGTGPYEQYF. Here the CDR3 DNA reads TGTGCCAGCAGTATTCTCCCCGGGACAGGGCCCTACGAGCAGTACTTC.

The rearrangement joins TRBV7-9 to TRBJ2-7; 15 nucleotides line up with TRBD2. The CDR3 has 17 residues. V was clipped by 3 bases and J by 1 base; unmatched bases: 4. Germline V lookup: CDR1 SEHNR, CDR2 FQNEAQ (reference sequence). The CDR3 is CASSLGLAGGRSYEQYF. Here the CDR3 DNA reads TGTGCCAGCAGCTTGGGACTAGCGGGAGGAAGATCCTACGAGCAGTACTTC.

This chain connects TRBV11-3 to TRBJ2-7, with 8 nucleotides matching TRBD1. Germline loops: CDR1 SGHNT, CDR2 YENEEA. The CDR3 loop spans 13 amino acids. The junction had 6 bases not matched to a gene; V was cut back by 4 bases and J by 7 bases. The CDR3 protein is CASSSRTGREQYF. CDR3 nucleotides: TGTGCCAGCAGCTCTAGGACAGGGCGGGAGCAGTACTTC.

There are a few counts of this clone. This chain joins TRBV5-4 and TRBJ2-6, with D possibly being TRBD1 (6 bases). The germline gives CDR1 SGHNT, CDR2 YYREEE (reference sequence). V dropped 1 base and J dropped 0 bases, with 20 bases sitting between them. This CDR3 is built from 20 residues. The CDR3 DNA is TGTGCCAGCAGCTTGTACGTTCAGACAGGCCGACGCTCTGGGGCCAACGTCCTGACTTTC. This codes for CASSLYVQTGRRSGANVLTF. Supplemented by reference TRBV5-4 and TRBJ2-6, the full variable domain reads ETGVTQSPTHLIKTRGQQVTLRCSSQSGHNTVSWYQQALGQGPQFIFQYYREEENGRGNFPPRFSGLQFPNYSSELNVNALELDDSALYLCASSLYVQTGRRSGANVLTFGAGSRLTVL.

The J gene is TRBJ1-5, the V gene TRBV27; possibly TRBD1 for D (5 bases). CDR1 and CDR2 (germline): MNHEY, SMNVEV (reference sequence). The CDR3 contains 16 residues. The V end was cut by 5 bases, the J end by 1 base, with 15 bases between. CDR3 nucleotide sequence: TGTGCCAGCAGTCCTACCAAAGGGGTGAGCAATCAGCCCCAGCATTTT. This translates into CASSPTKGVSNQPQHF.

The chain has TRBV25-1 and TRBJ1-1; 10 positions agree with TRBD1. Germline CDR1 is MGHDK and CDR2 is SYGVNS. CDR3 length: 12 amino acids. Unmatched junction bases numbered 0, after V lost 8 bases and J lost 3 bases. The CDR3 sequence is CASGQGDTEAFF. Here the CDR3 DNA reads TGTGCCAGCGGACAGGGGGACACTGAAGCTTTCTTT.

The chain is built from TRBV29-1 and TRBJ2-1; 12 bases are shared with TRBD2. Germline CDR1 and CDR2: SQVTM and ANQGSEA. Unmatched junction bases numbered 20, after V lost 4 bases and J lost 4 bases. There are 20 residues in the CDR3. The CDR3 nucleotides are TGCAGCGTTGCCCCCCCACGACTAGCGGGAGAGGGTTTAAAGTACAATGAGCAGTTCTTC. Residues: CSVAPPRLAGEGLKYNEQFF.

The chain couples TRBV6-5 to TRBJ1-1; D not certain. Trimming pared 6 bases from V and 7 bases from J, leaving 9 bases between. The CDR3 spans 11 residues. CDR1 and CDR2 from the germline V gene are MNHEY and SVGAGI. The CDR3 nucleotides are TGTGCCAGCAGACAGTCAAGTGAAGCTTTCTTT. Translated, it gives CASRQSSEAFF.

The CDR3 DNA reads TGTGCCAGTAGTATCCGCGGGGGCTCAAATGAAAAACTGTTTTTT. Its translation is CASSIRGGSNEKLFF. The chain uses TRBV19 and TRBJ1-4; possible D gene TRBD1, 6 bases. Per germline, CDR1 LNHDA and CDR2 SQIVND (reference sequence). Deletions cut 3 bases from V and 5 bases from J, with 13 bases between. The CDR3 has 15 amino acids.

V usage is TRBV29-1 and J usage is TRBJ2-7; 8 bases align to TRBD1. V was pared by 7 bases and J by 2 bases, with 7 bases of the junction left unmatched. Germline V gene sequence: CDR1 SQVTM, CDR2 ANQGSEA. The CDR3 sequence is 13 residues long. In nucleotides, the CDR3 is TGCAGCGCCACCGGGACAGGAGCCTACGAGCAGTACTTC. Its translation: CSATGTGAYEQYF.

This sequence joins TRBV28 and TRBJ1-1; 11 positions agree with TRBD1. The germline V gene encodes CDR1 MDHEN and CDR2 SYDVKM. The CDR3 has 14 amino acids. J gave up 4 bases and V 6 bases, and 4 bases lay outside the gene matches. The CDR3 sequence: CASRLGQGATEAFF. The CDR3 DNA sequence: TGTGCCAGCAGGCTAGGACAGGGGGCCACTGAAGCTTTCTTT.

The CDR3 here is CASSILQGNQPQHF. In DNA, the CDR3 is TGTGCCAGTAGTATCTTACAGGGAAATCAGCCCCAGCATTTT. The chain carries TRBV19 and TRBJ1-5; possible D gene TRBD1, 6 bases. The germline CDR1 and CDR2 sequences are LNHDA and SQIVND (reference sequence). V lost 3 bases to trimming and J lost 4 bases, with 10 bases between them. This CDR3 has 14 amino acids.

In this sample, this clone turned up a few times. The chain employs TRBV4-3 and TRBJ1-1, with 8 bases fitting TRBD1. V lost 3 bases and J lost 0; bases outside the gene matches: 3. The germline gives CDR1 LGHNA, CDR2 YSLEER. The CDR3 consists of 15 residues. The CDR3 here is CASSHSDRVNTEAFF. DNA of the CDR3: TGCGCCAGCAGCCACTCGGACAGGGTGAACACTGAAGCTTTCTTT.

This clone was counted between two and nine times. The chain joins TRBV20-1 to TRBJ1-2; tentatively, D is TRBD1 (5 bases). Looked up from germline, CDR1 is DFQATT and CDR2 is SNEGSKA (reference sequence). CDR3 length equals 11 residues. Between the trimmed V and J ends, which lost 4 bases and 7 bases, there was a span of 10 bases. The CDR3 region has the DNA TGCAGTGCTAATCAGGGTACTGGCTACACCTTC. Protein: CSANQGTGYTF.